One sample yielded the 23 T cell receptor beta chains listed below, sequenced in a study of blood T cell repertoires in COVID-19. Generated by immunoSEQ multiplex PCR, the TCRdb table keeps only in-frame clones and is missing some. This table holds fewer than 200,000 clones, 80% to 95% found once. Specimen: peripheral blood. These receptors were taken from a man between 45 and 60 years old with acute or convalescent COVID-19.

This chain uses TRBV5-6 with TRBJ1-5, with 9 positions matching TRBD1. The CDR3 sequence is 13 residues long. The V segment lost 4 bases and the J segment 7 bases; nucleotides outside the gene matches: 3. Germline V lookup: CDR1 SGHDT, CDR2 YYEEEE. CDR3 DNA sequence: TGTGCCAGCAGCACGGGACAGGGACAGCCCCAGCATTTT. This codes for CASSTGQGQPQHF. Together with reference TRBV5-6 and TRBJ1-5, the CDR3 gives the full variable domain: DAGVTQSPTHLIKTRGQQVTLRCSPKSGHDTVSWYQQALGQGPQFIFQYYEEEERQRGNFPDRFSGHQFPNYSSELNVNALLLGDSALYLCASSTGQGQPQHFGDGTRLSIL.

The table lists this clone with a count of one. The chain uses TRBV5-1 and TRBJ2-7, with D perhaps TRBD1 (6 bases). The CDR3 totals 16 residues. Germline loops: CDR1 SGHRS, CDR2 YFSETQ. V gave up 2 bases and J gave up 1 base, with 16 bases separating them. The CDR3 loop reads CASSFQTGLSSYEQYF. In nucleotides, the CDR3 is TGCGCCAGCAGCTTCCAGACAGGTTTGTCGTCCTACGAGCAGTACTTC. The full variable domain, its missing parts supplied by reference TRBV5-1 and TRBJ2-7, is KAGVTQTPRYLIKTRGQQVTLSCSPISGHRSVSWYQQTPGQGLQFLFEYFSETQRNKGNFPGRFSGRQFSNSRSEMNVSTLELGDSALYLCASSFQTGLSSYEQYFGPGTRLTVT.

The chain joins TRBV12-3 or TRBV12-4 to TRBJ1-5, with D hard to call. The CDR3 spans 13 residues. V gave up 5 bases and J gave up 4 bases, with 9 bases separating them. The CDR3 spells CASSPDNNQPQHF. In DNA, the CDR3 is TGTGCCAGCAGTCCTGACAATAATCAGCCCCAGCATTTT.

The rearrangement links TRBV28 to TRBJ2-2; a possible D gene is TRBD2 (6 bases). Germline lookup yields CDR1 MDHEN and CDR2 SYDVKM. The CDR3 contains 15 residues. V shed 5 bases and J shed 6 bases, with 16 bases lying between them. The CDR3 spells CASSPRGSRAGELFF. CDR3 DNA: TGTGCCAGCAGTCCGCGGGGCTCCAGGGCCGGGGAGCTGTTTTTT.

The chain joins TRBV7-2 to TRBJ2-6; 11 nucleotides align to TRBD2. The germline V gene encodes CDR1 SGHTA and CDR2 FQGNSA. V trimming: 6 bases; J trimming: 0 bases; junction bases outside the gene matches: 7. The CDR3 runs to 18 residues. CDR3 sequence (DNA): TGTGCCAGCAGTGCCGGGACTAGCGGTTTCTCTGGGGCCAACGTCCTGACTTTC. As protein: CASSAGTSGFSGANVLTF.

This chain uses TRBV7-8 with TRBJ2-7; 12 nucleotides agree with TRBD2. Germline V lookup: CDR1 SGHVS, CDR2 FQNEAQ. J lost 6 bases, V lost 1 base, and 1 base had no gene match. The CDR3 totals 14 residues. CDR3 coding DNA: TGTGCCAGCAGCTTAGGACTAGCGGGAGCCGAGCAGTACTTC. It translates to CASSLGLAGAEQYF.

V gene TRBV27 combines with J gene TRBJ1-5; TRBD1 might be the D (5 bases). Trimming removed 2 bases from V and 5 bases from J, with 7 bases in between. Germline-derived CDR1 and CDR2 are MNHEY and SMNVEV (reference sequence). CDR3 length: 13 amino acids. The CDR3 here is CASSLRGDQPQHF. CDR3 nucleotides: TGTGCCAGCAGTTTACGGGGGGATCAGCCCCAGCATTTT.

The gene calls are TRBV28 and TRBJ2-7, with D possibly being TRBD2 (5 bases). The V and J ends lost 2 bases and 4 bases respectively, with 12 bases between them. The CDR3 has 14 residues. Germline V gene sequence: CDR1 MDHEN, CDR2 SYDVKM. The CDR3 DNA follows: TGTGCCAGCAGTTTACAGCACCTAGCTTACGAGCAGTACTTC. Encoded protein: CASSLQHLAYEQYF.

The chain uses TRBV3-1 (or the pseudogene TRBV3-2) and TRBJ2-3, with 7 positions matching TRBD2. Germline trimming cut 0 bases from V and 5 bases from J; bases unmatched to any gene: 2. This CDR3 is built from 14 residues. Germline assignment: CDR1 LGHDT and CDR2 YNNKEL (reference sequence). The CDR3 DNA follows: TGTGCCAGCAGCCAAGATGGGGGGGGAGATACGCAGTATTTT. Protein product: CASSQDGGGDTQYF.

V and J are TRBV29-1 and TRBJ2-3, with 16 bases fitting TRBD2. This CDR3 has 18 residues. J gave up 1 base and V 4 bases, and 8 bases lay outside the gene matches. Germline CDR1 and CDR2: SQVTM and ANQGSEA. The CDR3 loop is CSVAGLAGGLSRTDTQYF. The CDR3 DNA sequence: TGCAGCGTTGCGGGACTAGCGGGAGGGCTTAGCCGCACAGATACGCAGTATTTT.

The V call is TRBV5-1, the J call TRBJ2-2; TRBD2 agrees at 7 bases. CDR3 length: 12 amino acids. Trimming took 4 bases from V and 9 from J; bases not matched to a gene: 3. Germline values: CDR1 SGHRS, CDR2 YFSETQ. CDR3 nucleotides: TGCGCCAGCAGCATGGGGACTAGGGAGCTGTTTTTT. Translation gives CASSMGTRELFF.

This chain links TRBV9 with TRBJ2-1; D unclear. Germline V lookup: CDR1 SGDLS, CDR2 YYNGEE. The CDR3 covers 15 residues. V lost 0 bases and J 6 bases, leaving 13 bases between the germline ends. CDR3 residues: CASSVAQYSANEQFF. The CDR3 bases are TGTGCCAGCAGCGTAGCACAGTATTCCGCCAATGAGCAGTTCTTC.

J is TRBJ2-6 and V is TRBV2; a possible D gene is TRBD1 (5 bases). The CDR3 has 17 residues. The V and J ends lost 6 bases and 0 bases respectively, with 15 bases between them. Germline loops: CDR1 SNHLY, CDR2 FYNNEI. CDR3 residues: CASRHRLLNSGANVLTF. In nucleotides, the CDR3 is TGTGCCAGCAGGCACAGGCTCCTCAACTCTGGGGCCAACGTCCTGACTTTC.

This sequence joins TRBV11-2 and TRBJ2-7; no definite D call. V lost 1 base to trimming and J lost 7 bases, with 14 bases between them. Per the germline V gene, CDR1 is SGHAT and CDR2 is FQNNGV. This CDR3 has 14 amino acids. The CDR3 DNA sequence: TGTGCCAGCAGCTTAGTGTATATAGCTTCGGAGCAGTACTTC. Its translation is CASSLVYIASEQYF. Filled out from reference TRBV11-2 and TRBJ2-7, the complete variable domain reads EAGVAQSPRYKIIEKRQSVAFWCNPISGHATLYWYQQILGQGPKLLIQFQNNGVVDDSQLPKDRFSAERLKGVDSTLKIQPAKLEDSAVYLCASSLVYIASEQYFGPGTRLTVT.

The gene calls are TRBV19 and TRBJ1-1; TRBD1 aligns across 7 bases. Germline V gene data show CDR1 as LNHDA and CDR2 as SQIVND (reference sequence). The CDR3 runs to 14 residues. V trimming: 2 bases; J trimming: 5 bases; junction bases outside the gene matches: 5. CDR3 protein: CASSITQGSTEAFF. The DNA of the CDR3 is TGTGCCAGTAGTATAACACAGGGGTCTACTGAAGCTTTCTTT. The full variable domain, with the rest looked up from reference TRBV19 and TRBJ1-1, is DGGITQSPKYLFRKEGQNVTLSCEQNLNHDAMYWYRQDPGQGLRLIYYSQIVNDFQKGDIAEGYSVSREKKESFPLTVTSAQKNPTAFYLCASSITQGSTEAFFGQGTRLTVV.

The rearrangement links TRBV28 to TRBJ2-1; 12 bases match TRBD1. Germline CDR1 MDHEN, CDR2 SYDVKM. The CDR3 covers 15 residues. Trimming took 5 bases from V and 6 from J; bases not matched to a gene: 5. As DNA, the CDR3 is TGTGCCAGCAGTCAGGGACAGGGGGCTATCAATGAGCAGTTCTTC. Its translation is CASSQGQGAINEQFF.

This clone was seen a single time. The gene calls are TRBV28 and TRBJ1-1; 7 nucleotides line up with TRBD1. This CDR3 spans 16 amino acids. V was clipped by 6 bases and J by 5 bases; unmatched bases: 15. In germline, CDR1 is MDHEN, CDR2 SYDVKM. In DNA form, the CDR3 reads TGTGCCAGCAGCCCCGGAGGGTACAGGGGAGGTACTGAAGCTTTCTTT. This gives the protein CASSPGGYRGGTEAFF.

The rearrangement links TRBV3-1 (or the pseudogene TRBV3-2) to TRBJ1-4, with 8 bases identical to TRBD1. V trimming: 3 bases; J trimming: 8 bases; junction bases outside the gene matches: 5. The V gene's germline CDR1 is LGHDT and CDR2 YNNKEL (reference sequence). This CDR3 spans 14 amino acids. CDR3 amino acids: CASSQGQVGEKLFF. CDR3 bases: TGTGCCAGCAGCCAGGGACAGGTGGGGGAAAAACTGTTTTTT.

This clone occurred once. The gene calls are TRBV5-1 and TRBJ1-1; D is ambiguous. Germline CDR1 is SGHRS and CDR2 is YFSETQ. The CDR3 is 14 amino acids. Between the trimmed V and J ends, which lost 0 bases and 4 bases, there was a span of 10 bases. CDR3 in amino acids: CASSLGAGGTEAFF. The CDR3 DNA sequence: TGCGCCAGCAGCTTGGGGGCAGGTGGCACTGAAGCTTTCTTT.

The V call is TRBV20-1, the J call TRBJ2-3, with 7 bases that match TRBD1. Germline-derived CDR1 and CDR2 are DFQATT and SNEGSKA (reference sequence). V lost 3 bases to trimming and J lost 1 base; unmatched junction nucleotides: 7. The CDR3 runs 15 residues. CDR3: CSASTRDRGTDTQYF. The CDR3 bases are TGCAGTGCTAGTACGAGAGACAGGGGCACAGATACGCAGTATTTT.

The chain carries TRBV6-6 and TRBJ2-7; 7 bases map to TRBD2. CDR1 is MNHNY, CDR2 SVGAGI, per germline (reference sequence). This CDR3 is 14 amino acids long. V lost 0 bases, J lost 7 bases, and 6 bases stayed unmatched. The CDR3 is CASSYSRGSGEQYF. CDR3 sequence (DNA): TGTGCCAGCAGTTACTCGCGGGGGTCGGGGGAGCAGTACTTC.

The table lists this clone with a count of one. V and J are TRBV29-1 and TRBJ2-2, with TRBD1 matching 10 bases. The CDR3 has 15 residues. Per the germline V gene, CDR1 is SQVTM and CDR2 is ANQGSEA. V was pared by 7 bases and J by 5 bases, with 10 bases of the junction left unmatched. The chain's CDR3 is CSASPWTGGTGELFF. The CDR3 DNA sequence: TGCAGCGCCTCGCCTTGGACAGGGGGAACCGGGGAGCTGTTTTTT.

This rearrangement joins TRBV15 to TRBJ2-3; 8 bases map to TRBD1. This CDR3 has 15 amino acids. The junction had 6 bases not matched to a gene; V was cut back by 4 bases and J by 3 bases. The germline CDR1 and CDR2 sequences are LNHNV and YYDKDF (reference sequence). CDR3 loop: CATSTRQGSTDTQYF. The CDR3 DNA sequence: TGTGCCACCAGCACGCGACAGGGGTCAACAGATACGCAGTATTTT.